The next 27 T cell receptor beta chains were all read from a single sample in a study of T cells in Graves' hyperthyroidism and ophthalmopathy. Amplified TCR beta CDR3 regions derived from RNA transcripts. The HTBI set primed first-round TCR CDR3 RT-PCR. TCRdb ran MiXCR on the multiplex PCR reads and lists one entry per CDR3 protein. The sample has over 500,000 distinct CDR3 sequences; roughly 15% are singletons. Sequenced sample: blood. All receptors derive from a woman aged 40 to 50 with Graves' hyperthyroidism.

The chain joins TRBV6-1 to TRBJ2-2, with D perhaps assigned TRBD1 or TRBD2 (5 bases each). V lost 7 bases and J 6 bases, leaving 15 bases between the germline ends. From germline, CDR1 is MNHNS and CDR2 SASEGT. There are 14 residues in the CDR3. CDR3 amino acids: CASTPGPVSGELFF. The DNA for the CDR3 is TGTGCCAGCACTCCGGGACCCGTCTCCGGGGAGCTGTTTTTT.

This clonotype appeared many times. The chain recombines TRBV3-1 with TRBJ1-1; TRBD1 might be the D (6 bases). The CDR3 has 17 residues. The V gene lost 0 bases and the J gene lost 1 base, with 15 bases spanning the gap. CDR1 is LGHDT and CDR2 is YNNKEL in the germline V gene (reference sequence). The CDR3 here is CASSQEEGVTGNTEAFF. The DNA of the CDR3 is TGTGCCAGCAGCCAAGAGGAGGGGGTGACTGGGAACACTGAAGCTTTCTTT. The whole variable domain, filled in from reference TRBV3-1 and TRBJ1-1, reads DTAVSQTPKYLVTQMGNDKSIKCEQNLGHDTMYWYKQDSKKFLKIMFSYNNKELIINETVPNRFSPKSPDKAHLNLHINSLELGDSAVYFCASSQEEGVTGNTEAFFGQGTRLTVV.

In its sample, this clonotype was seen many times. The rearrangement joins TRBV2 to TRBJ2-3; perhaps TRBD2 as D (6 bases). The CDR3 runs 13 residues. The V end was cut by 11 bases, the J end by 4 bases, with 16 bases between. Germline CDR1 and CDR2: SNHLY and FYNNEI. The CDR3 DNA sequence: TGTGCCGGGGACTCACGGGGCGCAGATACGCAGTATTTT. Encoded protein: CAGDSRGADTQYF.

This chain connects TRBV9 to TRBJ2-7; 9 positions agree with TRBD2. CDR3 length equals 16 residues. The trim removed 0 bases at V and 2 bases at J, leaving 6 bases unmatched. Germline lookup yields CDR1 SGDLS and CDR2 YYNGEE. CDR3: CASSVGLAGPTYEQYF. The CDR3 DNA reads as TGTGCCAGCAGCGTAGGGCTAGCGGGACCTACCTACGAGCAGTACTTC.

The rearrangement uses TRBV18 and TRBJ2-7, with 10 positions matching TRBD1. The CDR3 contains 15 residues. Germline V gene lookup returns CDR1 KGHSH and CDR2 LQKENI. Trimming cost V 3 bases and J 7 bases; bases outside gene matches: 9. The CDR3 DNA is TGTGCCAGCTCACCTTGGGACAGGGGAATAGGGGAGCAGTACTTC. Amino acid sequence: CASSPWDRGIGEQYF.

The rearrangement joins TRBV28 to TRBJ1-3; maybe TRBD1 (5 bases). Germline-derived CDR1 and CDR2 are MDHEN and SYDVKM. This CDR3 spans 14 amino acids. V shed 4 bases and J shed 4 bases, with 11 bases lying between them. The CDR3 DNA is TGTGCCAGCAGTTACCGGGACCCCGGAAACACCATATATTTT. This sequence encodes CASSYRDPGNTIYF.

On this clonotype itself: This may be a read error, as it is one base from a much larger clone. The rearrangement joins TRBV7-9 to TRBJ2-1; a weak D match, TRBD2 (6 bases). V gave up 9 bases and J gave up 4 bases, with 13 bases separating them. In germline, CDR1 is SEHNR, CDR2 FQNEAQ (reference sequence). This CDR3 region has 13 residues. The CDR3 DNA is TGTGCCAGAAGCCCGGGAGATTACAATGAGCAGTTCTTC. Residues: CARSPGDYNEQFF.

In this sample, this clonotype turned up many times. V and J are TRBV28 and TRBJ2-7; the D is unclear. Germline lookup yields CDR1 MDHEN and CDR2 SYDVKM. Trimming left V 6 bases short and J 4 bases short, with 25 bases between. The CDR3 length is 17 residues. The CDR3 sequence: CASSQYAPSADSYEQYF. The CDR3 nucleotides are TGTGCCAGCAGCCAATACGCGCCTAGTGCGGATAGTTACGAGCAGTACTTC. The full variable domain, completed using reference TRBV28 and TRBJ2-7, is DVKVTQSSRYLVKRTGEKVFLECVQDMDHENMFWYRQDPGLGLRLIYFSYDVKMKEKGDIPEGYSVSREKKERFSLILESASTNQTSMYLCASSQYAPSADSYEQYFGPGTRLTVT.

This clonotype was detected ten times or more. The chain uses TRBV18 and TRBJ1-1; D possibly corresponds to TRBD1 (6 bases). The germline CDR1 and CDR2 sequences are KGHSH and LQKENI. The CDR3 loop spans 14 amino acids. V was cut by 3 bases and J by 5 bases, with 13 bases left in between. This CDR3 is CASSPGAGGTEAFF. CDR3 DNA: TGTGCCAGCTCACCGGGGGCCGGGGGAACTGAAGCTTTCTTT.

This clonotype appeared many times. A clone one base away is much larger, so this may be a read error. This chain uses TRBV3-1 with TRBJ1-1, with 8 bases identical to TRBD1. V shed 3 bases and J 1 base; nucleotides not matched to a gene: 1. This CDR3 spans 14 amino acids. In germline, CDR1 is LGHDT, CDR2 YNNKEL (reference sequence). CDR3: CASSHGTGNTEAFF. In DNA, the CDR3 is TGTGCCAGCAGCCACGGGACAGGGAACACTGAAGCTTTCTTT.

The table lists this clonotype with a few counts. The CDR3 nucleotides read TGCAGTGCACGCCCGGGACTATCTTACGAGCAGTACTTC. Its protein product is CSARPGLSYEQYF. The rearrangement links TRBV20-1 to TRBJ2-7, with 7 positions matching TRBD2. Trimming removed 6 bases from V and 4 bases from J; junction bases left unmatched: 9. This CDR3 region has 13 residues. CDR1 and CDR2 (germline): DFQATT, SNEGSKA (reference sequence).

The chain has TRBV13 and TRBJ2-7; D gene uncertain. V was cut by 0 bases and J by 0 bases, with 9 bases left in between. The CDR3 is made up of 15 amino acids. The germline V gene encodes CDR1 PRHDT and CDR2 FYEKMQ (reference sequence). CDR3 in amino acids: CASSLGGLGSYEQYF. For the CDR3, the DNA is TGTGCCAGCAGCTTAGGGGGTCTAGGCTCCTACGAGCAGTACTTC.

This clonotype occurred a few times. The rearrangement links TRBV18 to TRBJ1-2, with D possibly being TRBD1 (5 bases). The germline gives CDR1 KGHSH, CDR2 LQKENI. The V gene lost 6 bases and the J gene lost 11 bases, with 13 bases spanning the gap. The CDR3 is 11 residues long. Written as DNA, the CDR3 is TGTGCCAGCTCCGCGGGGGGAGTTTACACCTTC. Translated, it gives CASSAGGVYTF.

This clonotype was counted at least ten times. The chain carries TRBV6-2 or TRBV6-3 and TRBJ2-7, with 8 bases aligning to TRBD1. The ends lost 5 bases at V and 6 bases at J; junction bases unmatched: 9. The CDR3 sequence is 14 residues long. The germline CDR1 and CDR2 sequences are MNHEY and SVGEGT. The CDR3 region is CASSRTGTSSEQYF. The DNA of the CDR3 is TGTGCCAGCAGTCGGACAGGGACGTCGAGCGAGCAGTACTTC.

This clonotype was observed many times. The rearrangement uses TRBV5-1 and TRBJ2-3, with 12 bases lining up with TRBD2. The CDR3 runs to 15 residues. J gave up 5 bases and V 5 bases, and 6 bases lay outside the gene matches. The germline V gene encodes CDR1 SGHRS and CDR2 YFSETQ. The CDR3 here is CASSPTSGRLDTQYF. CDR3 sequence (DNA): TGCGCCAGCAGTCCTACTAGCGGGAGGTTAGATACGCAGTATTTT.

This clonotype was detected ten times or more. V and J are TRBV12-3 or TRBV12-4 and TRBJ1-2; 7 nucleotides align to TRBD1. The CDR3 runs to 14 residues. V trimming: 5 bases; J trimming: 8 bases; junction bases outside the gene matches: 11. The chain's CDR3 is CASSLQGLREGYTF. The CDR3 DNA follows: TGTGCCAGCAGTCTACAGGGGTTACGGGAAGGCTACACCTTC.

This clonotype was seen repeatedly, ten times or more. The chain uses TRBV20-1 and TRBJ2-5; the D gene is possibly TRBD1 (5 bases). The germline V gene has CDR1 DFQATT and CDR2 SNEGSKA (reference sequence). This CDR3 is built from 13 residues. Between the trimmed V and J ends, which lost 3 bases and 1 base, there was a span of 9 bases. As DNA, the CDR3 is TGCAGTGCTAGTGACAGTGGCCAAGAGACCCAGTACTTC. This encodes CSASDSGQETQYF.

The J gene is TRBJ1-5, the V gene TRBV4-1, with a tentative D call TRBD1 (5 bases). Trimming stripped 4 bases from V and 6 bases from J, with 16 bases between. CDR1 MGHRA and CDR2 YSYEKL come from the germline V gene. The CDR3 is 15 residues long. The CDR3 nucleotides read TGCGCCAGCAGCCTCTCGGAGGGGCCAGGTCAGCCCCAGCATTTT. This encodes CASSLSEGPGQPQHF.

The rearrangement links TRBV10-3 to TRBJ2-2; the D gene is possibly TRBD1 (5 bases). This CDR3 spans 16 amino acids. The germline gives CDR1 ENHRY, CDR2 SYGVKD. V lost 3 bases to trimming and J lost 0 bases, with 11 bases between them. CDR3 sequence reads: CAISDRGGANTGELFF. The CDR3 DNA is TGTGCCATCAGTGATAGGGGCGGAGCGAACACCGGGGAGCTGTTTTTT.

The table lists this clonotype with a few counts. The gene calls are TRBV19 and TRBJ2-1; D is perhaps TRBD1 (6 bases). Germline-derived CDR1 and CDR2 are LNHDA and SQIVND (reference sequence). V shed 5 bases and J shed 0 bases, with 11 bases lying between them. The CDR3 extends over 15 amino acids. The CDR3 spells CASSGGSPSYNEQFF. The CDR3 region has the DNA TGTGCCAGTAGTGGGGGCTCTCCCTCCTACAATGAGCAGTTCTTC.

At least ten counts were recorded for this clonotype. The chain combines TRBV2 with TRBJ1-6; no reliable D call. The CDR3 is 16 amino acids. Germline V lookup: CDR1 SNHLY, CDR2 FYNNEI. V shed 1 base and J shed 7 bases, with 14 bases lying between them. The CDR3 loop reads CASSEGGIVWNSPLHF. DNA of the CDR3: TGTGCCAGCAGTGAAGGGGGAATTGTGTGGAATTCACCCCTCCACTTT.

The chain joins TRBV20-1 to TRBJ2-1; 10 positions match TRBD2. This CDR3 region has 16 residues. V lost 3 bases, J lost 5 bases, and 10 bases stayed unmatched. Germline V gene data show CDR1 as DFQATT and CDR2 as SNEGSKA (reference sequence). The CDR3 region has the DNA TGCAGTGCTAGGCCAATTTCTAGCGGGAGAGACAATGAGCAGTTCTTC. Encoded protein: CSARPISSGRDNEQFF.

The sample holds many counts of this clonotype. The chain carries TRBV15 and TRBJ2-5, with TRBD2 identical over 7 bases. Germline V gene data show CDR1 as LNHNV and CDR2 as YYDKDF (reference sequence). V shed 0 bases and J 4 bases; nucleotides not matched to a gene: 8. This CDR3 has 16 amino acids. The CDR3 coding sequence is TGTGCCACCAGCAGAGACGGCGGGTGGGGGGGAGAGACCCAGTACTTC. Amino acids: CATSRDGGWGGETQYF.

This clonotype was seen at least ten times. The rearrangement joins TRBV11-3 to TRBJ2-1; D call uncertain. From germline, CDR1 is SGHNT and CDR2 YENEEA. V was clipped by 5 bases and J by 5 bases, with 4 bases between them. This CDR3 region has 11 residues. The CDR3 region has the DNA TGTGCCAGCAGCGGAAACAATGAGCAGTTCTTC. Its translation: CASSGNNEQFF.

This clonotype was counted many times. The chain employs TRBV5-5 and TRBJ1-2; tentatively, D is TRBD1 (5 bases). This CDR3 region has 17 residues. The V gene lost 0 bases and the J gene lost 8 bases, with 23 bases spanning the gap. CDR1 and CDR2 from the germline V gene are SGHKS and YYEKEE (reference sequence). CDR3 region: CASSLDPTGSSVRGYTF. CDR3 in DNA: TGTGCCAGCAGCTTGGATCCCACAGGTTCATCCGTTCGAGGCTACACCTTC.

At least ten counts were recorded for this clonotype. The rearrangement links TRBV12-3 or TRBV12-4 to TRBJ2-2; D is uncertain. The CDR3 contains 13 residues. The V end was cut by 1 base, the J end by 7 bases, with 7 bases between. CDR3 region: CASSLEGIGELFF. The CDR3, as DNA: TGTGCCAGCAGTTTAGAGGGAATCGGGGAGCTGTTTTTT.

This clonotype was counted a few times. The chain couples TRBV10-2 to TRBJ2-3, with a possible D match to TRBD1 (6 bases). The germline V and J ends were trimmed by 6 bases and 4 bases, with 14 bases remaining between them. The germline CDR1 and CDR2 sequences are WSHSY and SAAADI. This CDR3 region has 14 residues. CDR3 nucleotide sequence: TGCGCCAGCAGGGGACACCTGGGGGCAGATACGCAGTATTTT. This gives the protein CASRGHLGADTQYF.